This entry is about one T cell receptor (beta chain). The study counted Cohort 3 donors as recovered given two negative PCRs, clearance, or symptom resolution. Methods used by the authors: Estimates of nucleated cell counts were drawn from the amplification of reference gene primers. The method was immunoSEQ multiplex PCR; TCRdb's version includes in-frame clones alone and lacks a portion of them. V and J calls and clone size are copied from that table; D and trimming were computed from the DNA. Counted here are under 300,000 clones, 88% occurring once; the ten biggest clones make up about 1%. Germline V lookup: CDR1 SGHVS, CDR2 FNYEAQ. The CDR3 length is 16 residues. With V trimmed by 1 base and J by 5 bases, 9 bases remained unmatched. These data originate in a study of blood T cell repertoires in COVID-19. Study context: Samples came from the United States, Italy and Spain, spanning acute and convalescent COVID-19.

Sequences were obtained from PBMCs or T cells enriched from blood (not recorded which). The chain joins TRBV7-6 to TRBJ1-2, with 8 bases aligning to TRBD1. The receptor's source is a woman in her thirties who had recovered from COVID-19. CDR3 loop: CASSLGGQGAAYGYTF. DNA for the CDR3: TGTGCCAGCAGCTTAGGCGGCCAGGGGGCGGCATATGGCTACACCTTC.